This TCR beta chain was obtained from a study of CD8 T cells in Susac syndrome (dated by TCRdb to between 2018 and 2020). Notes on the research overall: The study used repertoire sequencing to test whether antigen drove CD8+ T cell activation and differentiation in Susac syndrome. CD8+ T cell repertoire clonality was compared between approximately 12 healthy donors, approximately 14 Susac syndrome patients and about 15 multiple sclerosis patients. Overall study outcomes, separate from this receptor: The number of individuals in the TCR sequencing and HLA analysis was acknowledged as relatively small.

V loses 0 bases, J loses 5 bases, and the germline ends lie 7 bases apart. The CDR3 goes from the cysteine to the phenylalanine over 13 residues. The entry retains the CDR3 DNA only, 39 bases that are in frame from base 1. According to the germline V gene, CDR1 reads LGHNA and CDR2 reads YSLEER. RNA was extracted using the RNeasy kit, and roughly 0.5 to 1 ug of the RNA was reverse transcribed with random hexamers. The immunoSEQ multiplex PCR assay, which covers 54 Vbeta and 13 Jbeta segments, was used to amplify TCR beta CDR3 regions. Bias from PCR amplification was corrected by using a synthetic template baseline for primer optimization and for computational correction. In the source study's methods: Only productive sequences were kept, with reads annotated to V, D and J genes according to IMGT and analyzed in immunoSEQ Analyzer. Clonality was calculated as one minus the Shannon entropy normalized by log2 of the number of productive unique sequences. For each patient and control, public and private clones were evaluated within the 100 most prevalent clones. Clones were defined as Susac-specific when absent from the healthy and MS cohorts, from over 950 published viral clones and from other ImmuneACCESS disease sequences. TCRdb reprocessed the public reads (quality trimming at Q25 with fastp, clone calling with MiXCR) and kept in-frame beta chains. Identical CDR3 protein sequences are pooled into one entry, listed with their most common genes and DNA. These V and J calls rely on TCRdb rather than the paper's analysis. The sample has fewer than 100,000 distinct CDR3 sequences on record, 90% to 95% of them singletons. The ten largest clones represent 0.5% of the sample.

Peripheral blood CD8+ and CD4+ T cells from healthy donors, Susac syndrome patients and multiple sclerosis patients were profiled by high-throughput TCR beta sequencing. Multiple sclerosis controls were treatment-naive patients with stable or active relapsing-remitting disease fulfilling revised McDonald criteria. Bulk CD8+ and CD4+ T cells were purified by magnetic negative isolation, while CD8+ TEMRA cells were enriched using FACS. Blood was drawn into EDTA tubes, processed within 24 hours, and PBMCs were isolated by density gradient centrifugation. PBMCs intended for TCR sequencing were cryopreserved in liquid nitrogen and thawed later in a water bath at 37 degrees C. Purity of sorted or isolated CD4+, CD8+ and CD8+ TEMRA cells was at least 90%. On this clonotype: Its antigen remains undetermined. Base quality data are lacking; no much larger clone is found one base away.

The V and J segments used are TRBV4-3 and TRBJ2-5, with the D gene too uncertain to name. Sequencing was performed on CD8+ T cells from PBMCs. This sequence was found in a human donor with multiple sclerosis. The CDR3 region: CASSQESGETQYF. The nucleotide sequence reads TGCGCCAGCAGCCAAGAATCCGGGGAGACCCAGTACTTC.